This is a list of T cell receptor beta chains from one sample in a study of T cell responses to AZD1222 COVID-19 vaccine. Assay used: immunoSEQ multiplex PCR; TCRdb lists only in-frame clones, some missing. The table records under 200,000 clones, 90% to 95% of them present only once. Here the sequenced sample was peripheral blood, taken on day 0 of AZD1222 vaccination. The receptors come from an adult in good health. Each CDR3 is given with its conserved first and last residue. The D gene is left open where the match is weak. The size entry is marked missing in some rows and otherwise reads once, few, many or a size class.

CASSLPGLAGVYEQYF,TGTGCCAGCAGCCTCCCGGGACTAGCGGGAGTTTACGAGCAGTACTTC,TRBV14,TRBD2,TRBJ2-7,NA
CSARTSGLTGELFF,TGCAGCGCTCGGACTAGCGGGCTCACCGGGGAGCTGTTTTTT,TRBV29-1,TRBD2,TRBJ2-2,NA
CASSSRTSGRRDTQYF,TGTGCCAGCAGCTCAAGGACTAGCGGGAGGAGAGATACGCAGTATTTT,TRBV5-6,TRBD2,TRBJ2-3,NA
CASSLPGALDRPQHF,TGTGCCAGCAGTTTACCAGGGGCCCTTGACCGGCCCCAGCATTTT,TRBV28,NA,TRBJ1-5,once
CASSIDPPRARVTYNEQFF,TGTGCCAGTAGTATAGATCCCCCCCGCGCTAGAGTCACTTACAATGAGCAGTTCTTC,TRBV19,NA,TRBJ2-1,NA
CASSVTSGDTQYF,TGCGCCAGCAGCGTGACTAGTGGCGATACGCAGTATTTT,TRBV5-1,NA,TRBJ2-3,NA
CASSPGTSGSYYNEQFF,TGTGCCAGCAGTCCGGGGACTAGCGGGAGCTACTACAATGAGCAGTTCTTC,TRBV6-6,TRBD2,TRBJ2-1,NA
CASSLRVGSYNEQFF,TGTGCCAGCAGCCTGAGGGTGGGATCCTACAATGAGCAGTTCTTC,TRBV7-8,NA,TRBJ2-1,NA
CASSEDRAVNSPLHF,TGTGCCAGCAGCGAGGACAGGGCCGTTAATTCACCCCTCCACTTT,TRBV6-5,TRBD1,TRBJ1-6,NA
CASSYPPPAPGEQYF,TGTGCCAGCAGTTACCCCCCTCCAGCGCCGGGAGAGCAGTACTTC,TRBV6-8,NA,TRBJ2-7,NA
CASSSGSSYEQYF,TGTGCCAGCAGTAGCGGGTCCTCCTACGAGCAGTACTTC,TRBV27,NA,TRBJ2-7,NA